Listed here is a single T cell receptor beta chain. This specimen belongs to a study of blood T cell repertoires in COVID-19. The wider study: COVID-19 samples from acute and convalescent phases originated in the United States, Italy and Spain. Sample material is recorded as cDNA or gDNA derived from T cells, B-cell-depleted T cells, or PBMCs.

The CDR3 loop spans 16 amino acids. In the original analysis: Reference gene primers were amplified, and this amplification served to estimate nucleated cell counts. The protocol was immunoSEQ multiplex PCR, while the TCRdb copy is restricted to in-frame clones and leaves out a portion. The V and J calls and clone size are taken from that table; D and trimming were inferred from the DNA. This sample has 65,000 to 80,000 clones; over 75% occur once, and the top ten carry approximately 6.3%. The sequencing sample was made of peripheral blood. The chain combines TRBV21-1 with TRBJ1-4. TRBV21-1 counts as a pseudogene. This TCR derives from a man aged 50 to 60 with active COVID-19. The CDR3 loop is CASSKTPGGTNEKLFF. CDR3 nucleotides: TGTGCCAGCAGCAAAACCCCGGGGGGCACTAATGAAAAACTGTTTTTT.